Presented here are 26 T cell receptor beta chains from one specimen sequenced in a study of blood T cells in healthy people across ages. It was with a sample-barcoded 5' primer and a J-beta primer mix that a second PCR of roughly 7 to 12 cycles was run. One entry per CDR3 protein results from TCRdb running MiXCR on the 5' RACE reads. Seen here are roughly 900,000 distinct CDR3 sequences, 29% observed once, and the top ten hold around a sixth. Sample: blood. These receptors were taken from an elderly woman in good health.

The sample holds many counts of this clonotype. The chain combines TRBV20-1 with TRBJ1-2; TRBD1 matches at 8 bases. V shed 6 bases, J shed 6 bases, and the junction held 12 bases outside the gene matches. The germline gives CDR1 DFQATT, CDR2 SNEGSKA (reference sequence). CDR3 size: 14 residues. The CDR3 nucleotides are TGCAGTGCCAGGGGGCGACAGGGGCAGCATGGCTACACCTTC. Translating it yields CSARGRQGQHGYTF.

With respect to this clonotype: This could be a read error, since a much larger clone is one nucleotide away. The final CDR3 position lacks the conserved phenylalanine or tryptophan, pointing to a likely read error. The chain recombines TRBV18 with TRBJ2-5; tentatively, D is TRBD1 (5 bases). Trimming cost V 5 bases and J 5 bases, with 12 bases left between them. Germline V gene data show CDR1 as KGHSH and CDR2 as LQKENI. The CDR3 sequence is 13 residues long. The CDR3 region has the DNA TGTGCCAGCTCAGTCAGGGTCGGGGAGACCCAGTACGTC. It specifies CASSVRVGETQYV.

V usage is TRBV6-6 and J usage is TRBJ1-5; weak D call: TRBD1 (6 bases). This CDR3 is 11 amino acids long. Trimming shortened V by 10 bases and J by 6 bases, and 10 bases separated the two germline ends. Germline CDR1 and CDR2: MNHNY and SVGAGI (reference sequence). CDR3 protein: CATGAGQPQHF. In DNA, the CDR3 is TGTGCCACAGGGGCGGGTCAGCCCCAGCATTTT.

A word on this clonotype: A much more abundant neighbour one base away suggests this may be a read error. The CDR3 ends on some other residue instead of the conserved phenylalanine or tryptophan, so this is likely a read error. The chain carries TRBV20-1 and TRBJ2-5; D may be TRBD1 or TRBD2 (5 bases each). This CDR3 has 13 residues. V was trimmed by 3 bases and J by 4 bases, leaving 12 bases between them. The germline V gene encodes CDR1 DFQATT and CDR2 SNEGSKA (reference sequence). The CDR3 here is CSARGVGRETQYC. Here the CDR3 DNA reads TGCAGTGCTAGGGGGGTAGGGCGAGAGACCCAGTACTGC.

This clonotype was counted only a few times. The V call is TRBV5-6, the J call TRBJ2-7; a weak D match, TRBD1 (6 bases). Germline assignment: CDR1 SGHDT and CDR2 YYEEEE. This CDR3 is 13 amino acids long. The V gene lost 6 bases and the J gene lost 6 bases, with 16 bases spanning the gap. The CDR3 bases are TGTGCCAGCAAACAGGGAACGGTGTCCGAGCAGTACTTC. It is translated as CASKQGTVSEQYF.

This clonotype was detected a few times. This chain uses TRBV20-1 with TRBJ1-2; D is possibly TRBD1 (5 bases). This CDR3 contains 14 residues. Trimming pared 0 bases from V and 4 bases from J, leaving 12 bases between. Germline loops: CDR1 DFQATT, CDR2 SNEGSKA (reference sequence). The CDR3: CSARDWGQAYGYTF. For the CDR3, the DNA is TGCAGTGCTAGAGATTGGGGCCAAGCCTATGGCTACACCTTC.

This clonotype was counted a few times. The rearrangement uses TRBV19 and TRBJ2-5; no clear D. In germline, CDR1 is LNHDA, CDR2 SQIVND (reference sequence). The CDR3 spans 15 residues. The V end lost 3 bases, the J end lost 2 bases, and 13 bases lay between the germline ends. CDR3 nucleotides: TGTGCCAGTAGTATTAGCCTCGGCCAGCAAGAGACCCAGTACTTC. Residues: CASSISLGQQETQYF.

With regard to this clonotype: Relative to the germline gene, one junction end is altered; a read error may explain this. The CDR3 here is CTSSLFRDDQETQYF. As DNA, the CDR3 is TGCACCAGCAGCTTGTTTCGTGACGACCAAGAGACCCAGTACTTC. The chain combines TRBV5-1 with TRBJ2-5; no definite D call. The CDR3 length is 15 residues. CDR1 is SGHRS and CDR2 is YFSETQ in the germline V gene. Variable domain in full (rest from reference TRBV5-1 and TRBJ2-5): KAGVTQTPRYLIKTRGQQVTLSCSPISGHRSVSWYQQTPGQGLQFLFEYFSETQRNKGNFPGRFSGRQFSNSRSEMNVSTLELGDSALYLCTSSLFRDDQETQYFGPGTRLLVL.

The V gene is TRBV6-2 or TRBV6-3, the J gene TRBJ2-2; no firm D call. V was trimmed by 5 bases and J by 2 bases, leaving 9 bases between them. Germline V gene lookup returns CDR1 MNHEY and CDR2 SVGEGT. The CDR3 is 14 residues long. The CDR3 DNA sequence: TGTGCCAGCAGTGCGGACGGTAACACCGGGGAGCTGTTTTTT. It is translated as CASSADGNTGELFF.

To note about this clonotype: A read error may account for a junction end that differs from germline. The chain joins TRBV5-1 to TRBJ2-1; 9 bases fit TRBD2. There are 15 residues in the CDR3. Per the germline V gene, CDR1 is SGHRS and CDR2 is YFSETQ. The CDR3 is CAGSFGRGGLNEQFF. The CDR3 DNA follows: TGCGCCGGCAGCTTCGGGCGGGGGGGCTTAAATGAGCAGTTCTTC. Using reference TRBV5-1 and TRBJ2-1 for the parts outside the CDR3, the full variable domain is KAGVTQTPRYLIKTRGQQVTLSCSPISGHRSVSWYQQTPGQGLQFLFEYFSETQRNKGNFPGRFSGRQFSNSRSEMNVSTLELGDSALYLCAGSFGRGGLNEQFFGPGTRLTVL.

This clonotype was observed a few times. A read error may be the cause here, since a much bigger clone is one base away. This chain links TRBV6-5 with TRBJ1-2; 8 nucleotides agree with TRBD1. The CDR3 loop spans 18 amino acids. Germline lookup yields CDR1 MNHEY and CDR2 SVGAGI. After removal of 5 bases from V and 4 bases from J, the junction contained 18 bases not matched to a gene. The CDR3 is CASSNLQGGTGTSYGYTF. DNA of the CDR3: TGTGCCAGCAGTAACCTACAGGGGGGGACGGGGACCAGCTATGGCTACACCTTC.

As regards this clonotype: Possible read error: a much larger clone is one base away. V usage is TRBV6-5 and J usage is TRBJ1-2, with 8 bases identical to TRBD1. Germline V CDR1 and CDR2: MNHEY, SVGAGI. The CDR3 totals 14 residues. The CDR3 DNA is TGTGCCGGCAGTAAACGGACAGGGCCCTATGGCTACACCTTC. This sequence encodes CAGSKRTGPYGYTF.

Points on this clonotype: This may arise from a read error, as a much more abundant clone is one base away. The CDR3 protein is CASRRWTGSSHEQYF. CDR3 in DNA: TGTGCCAGCAGACGCTGGACAGGGAGCTCCCACGAGCAGTACTTC. The rearrangement joins TRBV12-3 or TRBV12-4 to TRBJ2-4; the match to TRBD1 covers 8 bases. The end of the DNA is better explained by TRBJ2-7, so the J call may be wrong. There are 15 residues in the CDR3.

Of note for this clonotype: A much larger clone lies one base from this, so it may be a read error. The chain carries TRBV5-4 and TRBJ2-5, with TRBD1 as a possible D gene (6 bases). The CDR3 covers 15 residues. V was pared by 2 bases and J by 11 bases, with 22 bases between. Germline CDR1 and CDR2: SGHNT and YYREEE (reference sequence). CDR3 sequence reads: CASSLLRTEYNEQYF. DNA for the CDR3: TGTGCCAGCAGCTTACTAAGGACAGAATACAATGAGCAGTACTTC.

Remarks on this clonotype: Being one base from a much bigger clone, this may be a read error. The chain joins TRBV7-2 to TRBJ2-7; D remains unclear. Germline V gives CDR1 SGHTA, CDR2 FQGNSA. CDR3 length: 10 residues. Trimming cost V 3 bases and J 9 bases, with 6 bases left between them. The CDR3 nucleotides read TGTGCCAGCAGCTTGAACAGGCAGTACTTC. This gives the protein CASSLNRQYF.

At least ten counts were recorded for this clonotype. The chain employs TRBV7-8 and TRBJ1-2; D perhaps matches TRBD1 (5 bases). Trimming stripped 5 bases from V and 8 bases from J, with 15 bases between. The germline V gene encodes CDR1 SGHVS and CDR2 FQNEAQ. The CDR3 runs 13 residues. The CDR3 bases are TGTGCCAGCAGCCCCGACAGCCTGGGGGGCTACACCTTC. Residues: CASSPDSLGGYTF.

This clonotype has at least ten counts. The chain employs TRBV7-8 and TRBJ2-5; D gene uncertain. The length of the CDR3 is 12 residues. The germline V gene encodes CDR1 SGHVS and CDR2 FQNEAQ. V was pared by 2 bases and J by 9 bases, with 10 bases between. The CDR3, as DNA: TGTGCCAGCAGCTTATCGGGTGCGTCCCAGTACTTC. It encodes CASSLSGASQYF.

This clonotype appeared a few times. V is TRBV6-5 and J is TRBJ1-1, with D hard to call. The V end lost 6 bases, the J end lost 4 bases, and 12 bases lay between the germline ends. The CDR3 loop spans 13 amino acids. Germline V gene data show CDR1 as MNHEY and CDR2 as SVGAGI. The CDR3 DNA is TGTGCCAGCAGGCCCCTAAGAGGCACTGAAGCTTTCTTT. The encoded protein is CASRPLRGTEAFF.

The chain employs TRBV2 and TRBJ2-5; the D gene is possibly TRBD1 (6 bases). CDR1 SNHLY and CDR2 FYNNEI come from the germline V gene. The CDR3 consists of 13 residues. The ends were cut back, 6 bases at V and 1 base at J, with 9 bases in the middle. CDR3 sequence (DNA): TGTGCCAGCAGAGTCAGGGGCCAAGAGACCCAGTACTTC. This encodes CASRVRGQETQYF.

V gene TRBV13 combines with J gene TRBJ2-7; 11 bases align to TRBD2. The CDR3 consists of 17 residues. Trimming removed 4 bases from V and 9 bases from J; junction bases left unmatched: 17. From germline, CDR1 is PRHDT and CDR2 FYEKMQ (reference sequence). CDR3 in amino acids: CASSSTLTIAGGRWQYF. The CDR3 bases are TGTGCCAGCAGCTCGACCCTCACCATAGCGGGAGGGAGATGGCAGTACTTC.

The table lists this clonotype with many counts. The chain links TRBV2 to TRBJ2-1; 10 nucleotides align to TRBD1. Germline values: CDR1 SNHLY, CDR2 FYNNEI. Trimming removed 8 bases from V and 14 bases from J; junction bases left unmatched: 12. This CDR3 comprises 13 residues. The CDR3 sequence: CASDRDRGYRKFF. The CDR3 DNA sequence: TGTGCCAGCGACAGGGACAGGGGATATAGAAAGTTCTTC. Full variable domain (outside the CDR3, taken from reference TRBV2 and TRBJ2-1): EPEVTQTPSHQVTQMGQEVILRCVPISNHLYFYWYRQILGQKVEFLVSFYNNEISEKSEIFDDQFSVERPDGSNFTLKIRSTKLEDSAMYFCASDRDRGYRKFFGPGTRLTVL.

The chain combines TRBV19 with TRBJ2-3, with D maybe TRBD2 (6 bases). This CDR3 is built from 15 residues. Looked up from germline, CDR1 is LNHDA and CDR2 is SQIVND (reference sequence). Trimming pared 6 bases from V and 3 bases from J, leaving 16 bases between. CDR3: CASRGVGRSTDTQYF. CDR3 nucleotides: TGTGCCAGTAGAGGGGTAGGGAGGTCGACAGATACGCAGTATTTT.

This chain joins TRBV19 and TRBJ2-7; weak D call: TRBD1 (6 bases). This CDR3 is 13 amino acids long. CDR1 and CDR2 from the germline V gene are LNHDA and SQIVND (reference sequence). Between the trimmed V and J ends, which lost 6 bases and 1 base, there was a span of 10 bases. CDR3 region: CASSQGQSYEQYF. Written as DNA, the CDR3 is TGTGCCAGTAGCCAAGGACAGTCCTACGAGCAGTACTTC.

This clonotype has only a few counts. This sequence joins TRBV20-1 and TRBJ1-1, with D maybe TRBD1 (5 bases). There are 12 residues in the CDR3. Trimming removed 6 bases at V and 4 bases at J, with 12 bases between. The germline V gene encodes CDR1 DFQATT and CDR2 SNEGSKA (reference sequence). CDR3 sequence reads: CSAKTVGTEAFF. DNA for the CDR3: TGCAGTGCAAAGACAGTGGGCACTGAAGCTTTCTTT.

In its sample, this clonotype was seen many times. The chain couples TRBV6-5 to TRBJ1-4, with 12 bases fitting TRBD1. The CDR3 is 16 residues long. The germline V gene has CDR1 MNHEY and CDR2 SVGAGI. The V gene end was trimmed by 4 bases and the J gene end by 8 bases; junction bases not matched to a gene: 8. The DNA for the CDR3 is TGTGCCAGCAGTTCCCGAAGGGACAGGGGGCACGAAAAACTGTTTTTT. Its translation is CASSSRRDRGHEKLFF.

This clonotype was found many times. The V gene is TRBV7-2, the J gene TRBJ2-7; 9 bases match TRBD2. Germline CDR1 is SGHTA and CDR2 is FQGNSA. The ends lost 5 bases at V and 0 bases at J; junction bases unmatched: 8. The CDR3 has 16 residues. As DNA, the CDR3 is TGTGCCAGCAGCCCTATAGCGGGGGCCTCCTCCTACGAGCAGTACTTC. Residues: CASSPIAGASSYEQYF.